This TCR beta chain was captured by sequencing in a study of blood T cells in healthy people across ages. This clonotype was detected a few times. The target antigen is unknown. Deletions cut 1 base from V and 0 bases from J, with 8 bases between. Germline CDR1 is DFQATT and CDR2 is SNEGSKA (reference sequence). The CDR3 is 14 residues long. Then a second PCR, running roughly 6 to 12 cycles, was carried out with a sample-barcoded 5' primer and a J-beta primer mix. TCRdb recomputed calls from the 5' RACE reads with MiXCR, one row per CDR3 protein. Here the sample spans roughly 1,800,000 distinct CDR3 sequences, about 49% being singletons. Findings and caveats of the study: Observed TCR beta diversity per million T cells went down as age went up. This fall followed a roughly linear course with age.

The sequence derives from a woman aged 40 to 50 in good health. Sequenced sample: blood. The chain is built from TRBV20-1 and TRBJ2-3; no clear D. The DNA for the CDR3 is TGCAGTGCTAGAGCACAACCCAGCACAGATACGCAGTATTTT. It codes for CSARAQPSTDTQYF.